Shown below are 22 T cell receptor beta chains from a single sample sequenced in a study of blood T cell repertoires in COVID-19. This table comes from immunoSEQ multiplex PCR, and its TCRdb copy is limited to in-frame clones, with some not included. Here the sample spans about 240,000 clones, roughly 86% being singletons. The sample taken for sequencing was peripheral blood. The receptors derive from a woman in her forties or fifties with COVID-19, enrolled during active disease.

V is TRBV7-6 and J is TRBJ2-7; D possibly corresponds to TRBD1 (5 bases). The CDR3 spans 16 residues. Germline V gene data show CDR1 as SGHVS and CDR2 as FNYEAQ. Trimming removed 7 bases from V and 4 bases from J, with 23 bases in between. CDR3 in DNA: TGTGCCAGCATCTTTAGTCGGCAAGACAGCCCATACGAGCAGTACGTC. It translates to CASIFSRQDSPYEQYV.

This clone was seen once. The V call is TRBV7-9, the J call TRBJ2-1; D remains unclear. The CDR3 length is 16 residues. Germline lookup yields CDR1 SEHNR and CDR2 FQNEAQ (reference sequence). V shed 8 bases and J shed 5 bases, with 22 bases lying between them. The DNA for the CDR3 is TGTGCCAGCTCCCTCCCTCCGCTCTATCGAAACAATGAGCAGTTCTTC. This gives the protein CASSLPPLYRNNEQFF. Full variable domain (remainder filled in from reference TRBV7-9 and TRBJ2-1): DTGVSQNPRHKITKRGQNVTFRCDPISEHNRLYWYRQTLGQGPEFLTYFQNEAQLEKSRLLSDRFSAERPKGSFSTLEIQRTEQGDSAMYLCASSLPPLYRNNEQFFGPGTRLTVL.

This chain links TRBV28 with TRBJ1-4, with 7 bases identical to TRBD1. Germline V gene lookup returns CDR1 MDHEN and CDR2 SYDVKM. V was clipped by 2 bases and J by 4 bases; unmatched bases: 10. The CDR3 has 17 amino acids. CDR3 nucleotides: TGTGCCAGCAGTTTAGCCTACTCCGGGACAGATAATGAAAAACTGTTTTTT. Its protein product is CASSLAYSGTDNEKLFF.

The chain combines TRBV30 with TRBJ1-6, with 7 bases fitting TRBD1. Germline lookup yields CDR1 GTSNPN and CDR2 SVGIG (reference sequence). V lost 2 bases and J lost 10; bases outside the gene matches: 11. There are 15 residues in the CDR3. CDR3 DNA: TGTGCCTGGAGTTTAGGGGGCCAGGGCGGATCACCCCTCCACTTT. Its protein product is CAWSLGGQGGSPLHF. Based on the CDR3 plus reference TRBV30 and TRBJ1-6, the full variable domain is SQTIHQWPATLVQPVGSPLSLECTVEGTSNPNLYWYRQAAGRGLQLLFYSVGIGQISSEVPQNLSASRPQDRQFILSSKKLLLSDSGFYLCAWSLGGQGGSPLHFGNGTRLTVT.

The chain links TRBV13 to TRBJ2-3, with 11 nucleotides matching TRBD2. The ends lost 0 bases at V and 4 bases at J; junction bases unmatched: 15. This CDR3 is 20 amino acids long. CDR1 is PRHDT, CDR2 FYEKMQ, per germline (reference sequence). CDR3 sequence (DNA): TGTGCCAGCAGCTTAGGCCGTATTGGTAGCGGGGGGGCAGGATCAGATACGCAGTATTTT. Amino acid sequence: CASSLGRIGSGGAGSDTQYF.

This chain's CDR3 is CAISGTGGGAGGYTF. The CDR3 DNA sequence: TGTGCCATCAGCGGTACTGGAGGGGGCGCGGGGGGCTACACCTTC. The J gene is TRBJ1-2, the V gene TRBV10-3, with TRBD1 matching 7 bases. V dropped 6 bases and J dropped 8; count of bases not matched to a gene: 15. This CDR3 is built from 15 residues. Germline CDR1 is ENHRY and CDR2 is SYGVKD.

This chain joins TRBV5-6 and TRBJ1-4; the match to TRBD1 covers 8 bases. This CDR3 region has 19 residues. Unmatched junction bases numbered 16, after V lost 2 bases and J lost 4 bases. Germline CDR1 reads SGHDT; CDR2 reads YYEEEE. The CDR3 region has the DNA TGTGCCAGCAGCTTAGGACAGGGCGCTCTCCATAGATATAATGAAAAACTGTTTTTT. Encoded protein: CASSLGQGALHRYNEKLFF.

The rearrangement uses TRBV11-2 and TRBJ2-7; the D gene is possibly TRBD2 (6 bases). Germline V CDR1 and CDR2: SGHAT, FQNNGV. This CDR3 has 14 amino acids. Trimming removed 0 bases at V and 7 bases at J, with 13 bases between. CDR3 residues: CASSLDRGRGEQYV. For the CDR3, the DNA is TGTGCCAGCAGCTTAGATCGGGGGAGAGGTGAGCAGTACGTC.

This clone was counted once. The chain couples TRBV5-1 to TRBJ1-6; TRBD1 matches at 12 bases. Germline loops: CDR1 SGHRS, CDR2 YFSETQ. CDR3 length: 16 amino acids. Trimming took 4 bases from V and 9 from J; bases not matched to a gene: 8. The CDR3 sequence: CASSPGQGAAISPLHF. Written as DNA, the CDR3 is TGCGCCAGCAGCCCGGGACAGGGGGCGGCTATTTCACCCCTCCACTTT.

This clone was detected only once. This sequence joins TRBV10-3 and TRBJ2-6; 7 bases agree with TRBD1. The junction had 5 bases not matched to a gene; V was cut back by 3 bases and J by 0 bases. The CDR3 totals 17 residues. Germline V gene data show CDR1 as ENHRY and CDR2 as SYGVKD. CDR3 in DNA: TGTGCCATCAGTGAAGCCCAGGGGGTCTCTGGGGCCAACGTCCTGACTTTC. The encoded protein is CAISEAQGVSGANVLTF.

V gene TRBV19 combines with J gene TRBJ2-1, with 16 positions matching TRBD2. The ends lost 5 bases at V and 4 bases at J; junction bases unmatched: 5. This CDR3 contains 17 residues. CDR1 is LNHDA, CDR2 SQIVND, per germline (reference sequence). CDR3: CASSPGLAGGPYNEQFF. CDR3 nucleotides: TGTGCCAGTAGTCCGGGACTAGCGGGGGGGCCGTACAATGAGCAGTTCTTC. Looking up the rest from reference TRBV19 and TRBJ2-1 gives the full variable domain: DGGITQSPKYLFRKEGQNVTLSCEQNLNHDAMYWYRQDPGQGLRLIYYSQIVNDFQKGDIAEGYSVSREKKESFPLTVTSAQKNPTAFYLCASSPGLAGGPYNEQFFGPGTRLTVL.

The DNA for the CDR3 is TGTGCCAGCAGTTTACCGGGACTCAATGAGCAGTTCTTC. Translation gives CASSLPGLNEQFF. The rearrangement links TRBV5-5 to TRBJ2-1, with D perhaps matching TRBD2 (6 bases). Trimming removed 5 bases from V and 6 bases from J, with 12 bases in between. The germline V gene has CDR1 SGHKS and CDR2 YYEKEE (reference sequence). CDR3 length: 13 amino acids.

In regard to this clone: A read error may explain this, as a much larger clone is one base away. The chain combines TRBV5-5 with TRBJ1-2, with D tentatively TRBD1 (5 bases). The germline V gene encodes CDR1 SGHKS and CDR2 YYEKEE (reference sequence). The CDR3 covers 15 residues. Trimming cost V 0 bases and J 4 bases, with 13 bases left between them. The chain's CDR3 is CASSLEVSTAYGYTF. In DNA, the CDR3 is TGTGCCAGCAGCTTGGAGGTCTCGACAGCCTATGGCTACACCTTC. Full variable domain (rest looked up from reference TRBV5-5 and TRBJ1-2): DAGVTQSPTHLIKTRGQQVTLRCSPISGHKSVSWYQQVLGQGPQFIFQYYEKEERGRGNFPDRFSARQFPNYSSELNVNALLLGDSALYLCASSLEVSTAYGYTFGSGTRLTVV.

This chain connects TRBV27 to TRBJ1-2; 9 bases agree with TRBD1. Germline CDR1 reads MNHEY; CDR2 reads SMNVEV (reference sequence). This CDR3 has 16 amino acids. V lost 4 bases and J lost 4; bases outside the gene matches: 10. CDR3 protein: CASSSLGQGPGYGYTF. The CDR3 nucleotides read TGTGCCAGCAGTTCTCTGGGACAGGGACCAGGCTATGGCTACACCTTC.

This chain uses TRBV2 with TRBJ1-2, with 9 nucleotides matching TRBD1. Germline V lookup: CDR1 SNHLY, CDR2 FYNNEI. Trimming removed 0 bases from V and 7 bases from J; junction bases left unmatched: 6. The CDR3 totals 15 residues. This chain's CDR3 is CASSEAMGQGSGYTF. The CDR3 nucleotides read TGTGCCAGCAGTGAAGCTATGGGACAGGGCAGTGGCTACACCTTC.

The rearrangement joins TRBV7-8 to TRBJ2-7, with D tentatively TRBD2 (5 bases). V lost 0 bases and J 6 bases, leaving 9 bases between the germline ends. This CDR3 spans 13 amino acids. CDR1 and CDR2 from the germline V gene are SGHVS and FQNEAQ. CDR3 bases: TGTGCCAGCAGCTTAGCGCCGGGATCCGAGCAGTACTTC. Amino acid sequence: CASSLAPGSEQYF.

This chain uses TRBV27 with TRBJ1-5; D call uncertain. The CDR3 runs 13 residues. The germline CDR1 and CDR2 sequences are MNHEY and SMNVEV (reference sequence). Trimming cost V 6 bases and J 5 bases, with 11 bases left between them. For the CDR3, the DNA is TGTGCCAGCAGCACAGAGGGCTATCAGCCCCAGCATTTT. Protein product: CASSTEGYQPQHF.

The V call is TRBV19, the J call TRBJ2-1; tentative D call: TRBD1 (6 bases). The V end lost 6 bases, the J end lost 9 bases, and 21 bases lay between the germline ends. The CDR3 spans 15 residues. Germline V gene lookup returns CDR1 LNHDA and CDR2 SQIVND (reference sequence). CDR3 bases: TGTGCCAGTAGCCTCACAGGGAAGAGGGATCCTGAGCAGTTCTTC. It yields the protein CASSLTGKRDPEQFF.

The chain joins TRBV19 to TRBJ2-2, with 9 nucleotides matching TRBD1. Germline V CDR1 and CDR2: LNHDA, SQIVND (reference sequence). The CDR3 consists of 14 residues. The V gene end was trimmed by 10 bases and the J gene end by 5 bases; junction bases not matched to a gene: 8. CDR3 in amino acids: CATNRGRGTGELFF. The CDR3 bases are TGTGCCACCAACAGGGGGCGCGGTACCGGGGAGCTGTTTTTT.

This clone has a single count. The chain is built from TRBV12-2 and TRBJ2-2; the listed D gene, TRBD2, was not tested against the DNA. TRBV12-2 is assigned pseudogene status. This CDR3 has 17 amino acids. CDR3 DNA: TGTGCAAGTCGCCCGACTAGCGGGGGGGCGAACACCGGGGAGCTGTTTTTT. Its translation is CASRPTSGGANTGELFF.

The rearrangement uses TRBV6-5 and TRBJ2-7; TRBD2 matches at 8 bases. The CDR3 contains 14 residues. Germline V gene data show CDR1 as MNHEY and CDR2 as SVGAGI. V trimming: 7 bases; J trimming: 4 bases; junction bases outside the gene matches: 9. The DNA of the CDR3 is TGTGCCAGCATCGCGACGGGGGGGAGGTACGAGCAGTACTTC. Translation gives CASIATGGRYEQYF.

The count of this clone is one. The CDR3 loop reads CASSLAGDAEAFF. For the CDR3, the DNA is TGTGCCAGCAGCTTAGCTGGAGACGCTGAAGCTTTCTTT. The rearrangement joins TRBV7-8 to TRBJ1-1; the D is unclear. The V gene lost 0 bases and the J gene lost 6 bases, with 8 bases spanning the gap. The CDR3 spans 13 residues. CDR1 is SGHVS, CDR2 FQNEAQ, per germline. The complete variable domain, with remaining parts taken from reference TRBV7-8 and TRBJ1-1, reads GAGVSQSPRYKVAKRGQDVALRCDPISGHVSLFWYQQALGQGPEFLTYFQNEAQLDKSGLPSDRFFAERPEGSVSTLKIQRTQQEDSAVYLCASSLAGDAEAFFGQGTRLTVV.